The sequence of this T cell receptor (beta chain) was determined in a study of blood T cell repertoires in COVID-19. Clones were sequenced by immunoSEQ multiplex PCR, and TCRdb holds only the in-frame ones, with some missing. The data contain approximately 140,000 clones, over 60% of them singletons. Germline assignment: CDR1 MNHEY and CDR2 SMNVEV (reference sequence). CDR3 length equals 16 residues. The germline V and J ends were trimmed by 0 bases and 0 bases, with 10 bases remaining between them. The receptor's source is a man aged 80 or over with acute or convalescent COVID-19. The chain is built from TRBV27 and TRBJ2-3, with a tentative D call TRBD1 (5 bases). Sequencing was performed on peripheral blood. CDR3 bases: TGTGCCAGCAGTTTATCGATTGGGGCCAGCACAGATACGCAGTATTTT. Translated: CASSLSIGASTDTQYF.